The 26 T cell receptor beta chains below were found in one sample sequenced in a study of glioma-infiltrating T cells listed by TCRdb under 2016. The sequencer was an Illumina MiSeq. The iRepertoire nested amplicon-rescue multiplex PCR (arm-PCR) platform was used to amplify TCR alpha and beta CDR3 regions from RNA. TCRdb reworked the public reads: Q25 trimming with fastp, MiXCR clone assembly, productive beta chains retained. Rows merge per CDR3 protein into single entries with the most common DNA and genes. In this sample the table shows around 390,000 distinct CDR3 sequences, 41% of which occur a single time. More than 10% of the sample rests with the top ten. Material for sequencing was glioma tissue, nonneoplastic brain tissue, or PBMCs (not recorded which). These receptors were taken from a human donor with low-grade glioma or glioblastoma, undergoing nonglioma brain surgery, or in good health (not recorded which).

Comment on this clonotype: Relative to the germline gene, one junction end is altered; a read error may explain this. CDR3 DNA sequence: TGTGCCGGCAGCCAAGATATTGGCAATCAGCCCCAGCATTTT. This translates into CAGSQDIGNQPQHF. The genes are TRBV3-1 and TRBJ1-5; D is unclear. From germline, CDR1 is LGHDT and CDR2 YNNKEL (reference sequence). This CDR3 contains 14 residues.

This clonotype was picked up many times. V and J are TRBV6-2 or TRBV6-3 and TRBJ2-1, with D possibly TRBD1 on 5 matching bases. V lost 0 bases, J lost 0 bases, and 9 bases lay in between. CDR1 and CDR2 from the germline V gene are MNHEY and SVGEGT. CDR3 length: 16 amino acids. The CDR3 DNA sequence: TGTGCCAGCAGTTACTCAGACAGCAGCTCCTACAATGAGCAGTTCTTC. It codes for CASSYSDSSSYNEQFF.

V gene TRBV10-3 combines with J gene TRBJ1-2, with a possible D match to TRBD1 (6 bases). Germline CDR1 ENHRY, CDR2 SYGVKD. Deletions cut 6 bases from V and 4 bases from J, with 18 bases between. The CDR3 runs 15 residues. Written as DNA, the CDR3 is TGTGCCATCAGCCAGGGGCCGACGGAGTCCTATGGCTACACCTTC. Amino acids: CAISQGPTESYGYTF.

On this clonotype: A read error is possible here, since a much larger clone lies one base away. V is TRBV20-1 and J is TRBJ2-7, with unresolved D. The CDR3 extends over 14 amino acids. Germline V CDR1 and CDR2: DFQATT, SNEGSKA (reference sequence). V shed 5 bases and J shed 9 bases, with 23 bases lying between them. The CDR3 loop reads CSAALDMTFAGQYF. Written as DNA, the CDR3 is TGCAGTGCTGCCTTGGATATGACATTTGCCGGGCAGTACTTC.

This clonotype was detected only a few times. The chain is built from TRBV24-1 and TRBJ2-2; weak D call: TRBD1 (5 bases). CDR1 and CDR2 (germline): KGHDR, SFDVKD. This CDR3 spans 16 amino acids. V lost 0 bases and J lost 6, with 13 bases in between. Written as DNA, the CDR3 is TGTGCCACCAGTGATTTGCGGGCAGGGCGAGCCGGGGAGCTGTTTTTT. This translates into CATSDLRAGRAGELFF.

As regards this clonotype: This may arise from a read error, as a much more abundant clone is one base away. The chain uses TRBV28 and TRBJ2-7, with D possibly matching TRBD2 (5 bases). V lost 3 bases and J lost 3, with 9 bases in between. From germline, CDR1 is MDHEN and CDR2 SYDVKM. The CDR3 has 13 amino acids. The CDR3 DNA follows: TGTGCCAGCAGTTTTGACGGACTCTACGAGCAGTACTTC. Its translation: CASSFDGLYEQYF.

V is TRBV5-1 and J is TRBJ2-5; the D call may be TRBD1 or TRBD2 (5 bases each). From germline, CDR1 is SGHRS and CDR2 YFSETQ. This CDR3 has 15 residues. With 0 bases removed from V and 7 bases from J, the gap between germline ends came to 16 bases. The CDR3 DNA is TGCGCCAGCAGCTTGGGACAGTCACAAGAGGGGACCCAGTACTTC. It translates to CASSLGQSQEGTQYF.

This clonotype was observed at least ten times. The J gene is TRBJ2-1, the V gene TRBV20-1, with unresolved D. The CDR3 totals 15 residues. Per the germline V gene, CDR1 is DFQATT and CDR2 is SNEGSKA (reference sequence). Trimming left V 6 bases short and J 0 bases short, with 15 bases between. The chain's CDR3 is CSASAPWGSYNEQFF. CDR3 nucleotide sequence: TGCAGTGCCTCGGCCCCATGGGGCTCCTACAATGAGCAGTTCTTC.

Many counts were recorded for this clonotype. The chain joins TRBV15 to TRBJ2-1, with D possibly matching TRBD2 (5 bases). The CDR3 sequence is 17 residues long. Trimming removed 0 bases at V and 1 base at J, with 13 bases between. The germline gives CDR1 LNHNV, CDR2 YYDKDF (reference sequence). The DNA for the CDR3 is TGTGCCACCAGCAGAGATTCTTGGGAGTCTTCCTACAATGAGCAGTTCTTC. Translation: CATSRDSWESSYNEQFF.

Remarks on this clonotype: A much larger clone lies one base from this, so it may be a read error. This chain connects TRBV27 to TRBJ1-2, with 10 positions matching TRBD1. This CDR3 is 17 amino acids long. The V gene end was trimmed by 5 bases and the J gene end by 6 bases; junction bases not matched to a gene: 15. The germline CDR1 and CDR2 sequences are MNHEY and SMNVEV (reference sequence). The CDR3 DNA reads as TGTGCCAGCAGTCTCCTTCGGGGACAGGGGATAGATCATGGCTACACCTTC. This sequence encodes CASSLLRGQGIDHGYTF.

This clonotype occurred a few times. The chain carries TRBV28 and TRBJ2-1, with 14 bases matching TRBD2. The CDR3 is 15 residues long. CDR1 is MDHEN and CDR2 is SYDVKM in the germline V gene. V trimming: 7 bases; J trimming: 7 bases; junction bases outside the gene matches: 6. The CDR3 spells CASNWGTSGSNEQFF. DNA of the CDR3: TGTGCCAGCAACTGGGGGACTAGCGGGAGTAATGAGCAGTTCTTC.

The gene calls are TRBV7-2 and TRBJ2-3; TRBD1 agrees at 7 bases. V lost 3 bases, J lost 1 base, and 4 bases stayed unmatched. In germline, CDR1 is SGHTA, CDR2 FQGNSA. The CDR3 runs 15 residues. The CDR3 region has the DNA TGTGCCAGCAGCTTTTTTGGGACAGGCACAGATACGCAGTATTTT. Its translation is CASSFFGTGTDTQYF.

Of note for this clonotype: Being one base from a much bigger clone, this may be a read error. The chain is built from TRBV27 and TRBJ2-3; TRBD2 matches at 9 bases. The CDR3 spans 15 residues. Trimming removed 8 bases from V and 4 bases from J; junction bases left unmatched: 10. CDR1 is MNHEY and CDR2 is SMNVEV in the germline V gene (reference sequence). CDR3 sequence reads: CASRRASGKADTQYF. In DNA form, the CDR3 reads TGTGCCAGCCGCCGCGCTAGCGGGAAGGCAGATACGCAGTATTTT.

J is TRBJ2-3 and V is TRBV5-4, with unresolved D. Germline CDR1 is SGHNT and CDR2 is YYREEE (reference sequence). This CDR3 comprises 13 residues. Between the trimmed V and J ends, which lost 6 bases and 2 bases, there was a span of 10 bases. For the CDR3, the DNA is TGTGCCAGCAAAGGGTTATCCACAGATACGCAGTATTTT. It specifies CASKGLSTDTQYF.

The genes are TRBV6-1 and TRBJ1-1; possibly TRBD1 for D (5 bases). CDR1 is MNHNS and CDR2 is SASEGT in the germline V gene. This CDR3 comprises 12 residues. With 10 bases removed from V and 3 bases from J, the gap between germline ends came to 12 bases. This chain's CDR3 is CAISPGHTEAFF. CDR3 DNA sequence: TGTGCCATCAGCCCAGGGCACACTGAAGCTTTCTTT.

The rearrangement uses TRBV20-1 and TRBJ2-7; 8 bases map to TRBD2. Per germline, CDR1 DFQATT and CDR2 SNEGSKA (reference sequence). V gave up 6 bases and J gave up 2 bases; unmatched junction bases: 9. The CDR3 runs to 14 residues. The CDR3 bases are TGCAGTGCCAATCCGGGACTAGTTACCTACGAGCAGTACTTC. This encodes CSANPGLVTYEQYF.

This clonotype showed up just a few times. The V gene is TRBV20-1, the J gene TRBJ1-3; 12 bases match TRBD1. CDR1 and CDR2 from the germline V gene are DFQATT and SNEGSKA (reference sequence). There are 16 residues in the CDR3. J gave up 6 bases and V 3 bases, and 9 bases lay outside the gene matches. CDR3 sequence: CSAREGQGAHLNTIYF. The CDR3 region has the DNA TGCAGTGCTAGGGAGGGACAGGGGGCGCATCTAAACACCATATATTTT.

With regard to this clonotype: With a much larger clone just one base away, this may be a read error. The chain joins TRBV27 to TRBJ1-2; D perhaps matches TRBD1 (5 bases). The CDR3 loop spans 15 amino acids. Germline-derived CDR1 and CDR2 are MNHEY and SMNVEV (reference sequence). The CDR3 here is CDSSYRGGSNYGYTF. CDR3 sequence (DNA): TGTGACAGCAGTTACCGGGGGGGTAGTAACTATGGCTACACCTTC.

The chain couples TRBV7-2 to TRBJ2-5, with D tentatively TRBD1 or TRBD2 (6 bases each). Germline V lookup: CDR1 SGHTA, CDR2 FQGNSA. V was shortened by 4 bases and J by 6 bases, with 15 bases between the two germline ends. The CDR3 consists of 14 residues. The CDR3: CASSSPGGWKTQYF. The DNA for the CDR3 is TGTGCCAGCAGCTCCCCCGGGGGCTGGAAGACCCAGTACTTC.

There are a few counts of this clonotype. CDR3 protein: CSASPGTSHFRFF. The CDR3, as DNA: TGCAGTGCTAGCCCCGGGACTAGCCATTTTCGGTTCTTC. V usage is TRBV20-1 and J usage is TRBJ2-1; 9 bases are shared with TRBD2. Trimming took 3 bases from V and 15 from J; bases not matched to a gene: 12. CDR1 and CDR2 from the germline V gene are DFQATT and SNEGSKA (reference sequence). This CDR3 is built from 13 residues.

Details on this clonotype: Being one base from a much bigger clone, this may be a read error. The CDR3 here is CASTSKAFF. CDR3 bases: TGTGCCAGCACCTCTAAAGCTTTCTTT. The V gene is TRBV6-1, the J gene TRBJ1-1; no reliable D call. V lost 7 bases and J 9 bases, leaving 6 bases between the germline ends. CDR1 and CDR2 from the germline V gene are MNHNS and SASEGT. The CDR3 is 9 residues long.

The chain is built from TRBV29-1 and TRBJ2-5; TRBD2 is a possible D gene (6 bases). Germline CDR1 and CDR2: SQVTM and ANQGSEA. The V end lost 7 bases, the J end lost 0 bases, and 15 bases lay between the germline ends. The CDR3 length is 14 residues. CDR3: CSADTSGDQETQYF. CDR3 bases: TGCAGCGCTGACACGTCGGGGGACCAAGAGACCCAGTACTTC.

This clonotype was counted a few times. One junction end disagrees with the germline gene, perhaps due to a read error. The chain is built from TRBV6-5 and TRBJ2-7; weak D call: TRBD2 (5 bases). CDR3 length equals 13 residues. Germline V gene data show CDR1 as MNHEY and CDR2 as SVGAGI. Here the CDR3 reads CASSYSRVAEQNF. The CDR3 DNA reads TGTGCCAGCAGTTACTCGAGGGTGGCCGAGCAGAACTTC.

The rearrangement joins TRBV11-2 to TRBJ2-3; D perhaps matches TRBD1 (6 bases). The CDR3 covers 16 residues. V was trimmed by 0 bases and J by 0 bases, leaving 10 bases between them. Germline-derived CDR1 and CDR2 are SGHAT and FQNNGV. The CDR3 reads CASSLDSGGSTDTQYF. CDR3 nucleotides: TGTGCCAGCAGCTTAGATAGTGGGGGCAGCACAGATACGCAGTATTTT.

The chain couples TRBV7-9 to TRBJ1-2; the D gene is possibly TRBD1 (5 bases). Deletions cut 6 bases from V and 4 bases from J, with 15 bases between. This CDR3 spans 14 amino acids. From germline, CDR1 is SEHNR and CDR2 FQNEAQ (reference sequence). In nucleotides, the CDR3 is TGTGCCAGCAGTCCATTAGGGGTCTTCTATGGCTACACCTTC. It encodes CASSPLGVFYGYTF. Full variable domain (outside the CDR3, taken from reference TRBV7-9 and TRBJ1-2): DTGVSQNPRHKITKRGQNVTFRCDPISEHNRLYWYRQTLGQGPEFLTYFQNEAQLEKSRLLSDRFSAERPKGSFSTLEIQRTEQGDSAMYLCASSPLGVFYGYTFGSGTRLTVV.

The genes are TRBV10-3 and TRBJ2-1; 8 bases match TRBD2. CDR1 and CDR2 (germline): ENHRY, SYGVKD. The CDR3 has 16 residues. V was clipped by 6 bases and J by 1 base; unmatched bases: 8. For the CDR3, the DNA is TGTGCCATCAGCCGACAGCGGGAGTTGTCCTACAATGAGCAGTTCTTC. Residues: CAISRQRELSYNEQFF.